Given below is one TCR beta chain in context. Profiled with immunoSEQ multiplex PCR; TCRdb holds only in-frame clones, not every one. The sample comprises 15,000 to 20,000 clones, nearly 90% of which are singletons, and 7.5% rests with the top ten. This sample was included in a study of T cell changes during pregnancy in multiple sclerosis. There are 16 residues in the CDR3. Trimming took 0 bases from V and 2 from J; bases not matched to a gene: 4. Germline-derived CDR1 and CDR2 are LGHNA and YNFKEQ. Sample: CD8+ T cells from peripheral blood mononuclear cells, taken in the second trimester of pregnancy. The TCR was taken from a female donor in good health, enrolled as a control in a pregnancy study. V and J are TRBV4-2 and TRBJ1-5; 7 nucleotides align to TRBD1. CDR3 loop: CASSQETGAGNQPQHF. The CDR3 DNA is TGTGCCAGCAGCCAAGAAACAGGGGCTGGCAATCAGCCCCAGCATTTT.